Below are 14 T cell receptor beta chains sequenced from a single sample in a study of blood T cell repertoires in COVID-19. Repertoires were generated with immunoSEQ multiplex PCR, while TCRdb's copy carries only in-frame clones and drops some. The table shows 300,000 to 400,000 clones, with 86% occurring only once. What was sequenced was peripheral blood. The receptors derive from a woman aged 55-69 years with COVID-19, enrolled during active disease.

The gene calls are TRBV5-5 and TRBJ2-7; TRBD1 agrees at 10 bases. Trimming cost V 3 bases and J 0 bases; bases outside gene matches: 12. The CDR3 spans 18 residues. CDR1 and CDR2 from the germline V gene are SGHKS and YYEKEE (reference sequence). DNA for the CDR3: TGTGCCAGCAGCTCCGGACCGGGACAGGGGACCGGCTCCTACGAGCAGTACTTC. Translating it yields CASSSGPGQGTGSYEQYF.

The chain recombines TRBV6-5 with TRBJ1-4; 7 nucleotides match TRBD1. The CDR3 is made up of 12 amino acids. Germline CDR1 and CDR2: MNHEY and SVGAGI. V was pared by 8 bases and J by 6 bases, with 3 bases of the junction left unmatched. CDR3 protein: CASQGVDEKLFF. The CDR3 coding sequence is TGTGCCAGCCAGGGGGTCGATGAAAAACTGTTTTTT.

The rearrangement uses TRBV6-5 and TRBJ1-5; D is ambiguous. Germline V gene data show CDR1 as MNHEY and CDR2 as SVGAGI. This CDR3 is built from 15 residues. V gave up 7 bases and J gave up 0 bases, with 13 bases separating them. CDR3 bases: TGTGCCAGCATGGGCAGCCCTTATAGCAATCAGCCCCAGCATTTT. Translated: CASMGSPYSNQPQHF.

The chain's CDR3 is CASSLWGRGEQYF. DNA of the CDR3: TGTGCCAGCAGCTTATGGGGAAGGGGCGAGCAGTACTTC. The chain couples TRBV7-2 to TRBJ2-7, with a weak D call TRBD1 (5 bases). CDR1 is SGHTA, CDR2 FQGNSA, per germline. The CDR3 consists of 13 residues. With 2 bases removed from V and 6 bases from J, the gap between germline ends came to 11 bases.

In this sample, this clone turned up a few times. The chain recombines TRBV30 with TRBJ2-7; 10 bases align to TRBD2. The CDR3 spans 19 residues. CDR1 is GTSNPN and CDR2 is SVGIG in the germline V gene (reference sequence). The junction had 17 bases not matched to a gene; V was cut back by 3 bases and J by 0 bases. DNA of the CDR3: TGTGCCTGGAGCTATAGTGGAGTGGGACTAGCGCCCTTCTCCTACGAGCAGTACTTC. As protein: CAWSYSGVGLAPFSYEQYF.

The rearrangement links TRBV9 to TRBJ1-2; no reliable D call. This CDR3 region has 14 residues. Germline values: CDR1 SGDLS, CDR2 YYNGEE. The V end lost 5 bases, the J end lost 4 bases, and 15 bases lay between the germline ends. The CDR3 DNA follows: TGTGCCAGCAGAGGTGACACCGACCCCTATGGCTACACCTTC. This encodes CASRGDTDPYGYTF. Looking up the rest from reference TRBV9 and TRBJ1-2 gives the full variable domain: DSGVTQTPKHLITATGQRVTLRCSPRSGDLSVYWYQQSLDQGLQFLIQYYNGEERAKGNILERFSAQQFPDLHSELNLSSLELGDSALYFCASRGDTDPYGYTFGSGTRLTVV.

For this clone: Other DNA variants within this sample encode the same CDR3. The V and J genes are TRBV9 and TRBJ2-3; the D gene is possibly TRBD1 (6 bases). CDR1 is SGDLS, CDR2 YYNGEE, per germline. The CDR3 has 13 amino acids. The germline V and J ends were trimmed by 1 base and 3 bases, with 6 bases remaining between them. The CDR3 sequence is CASSVQGTDTQYF. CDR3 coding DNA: TGTGCCAGCAGCGTACAGGGGACAGATACGCAGTATTTT.

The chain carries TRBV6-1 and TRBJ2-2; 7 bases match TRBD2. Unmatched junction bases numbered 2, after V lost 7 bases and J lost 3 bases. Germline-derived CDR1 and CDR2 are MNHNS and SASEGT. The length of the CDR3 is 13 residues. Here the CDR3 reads CASNAGDTGELFF. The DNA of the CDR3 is TGTGCCAGCAATGCGGGGGACACCGGGGAGCTGTTTTTT.

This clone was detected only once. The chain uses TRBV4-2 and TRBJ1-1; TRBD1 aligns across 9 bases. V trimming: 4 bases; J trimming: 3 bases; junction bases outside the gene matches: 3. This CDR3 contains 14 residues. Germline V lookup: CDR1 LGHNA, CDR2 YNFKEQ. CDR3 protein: CASSLDRGDTEAFF. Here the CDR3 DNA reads TGTGCCAGCAGCCTAGACAGGGGGGACACTGAAGCTTTCTTT.

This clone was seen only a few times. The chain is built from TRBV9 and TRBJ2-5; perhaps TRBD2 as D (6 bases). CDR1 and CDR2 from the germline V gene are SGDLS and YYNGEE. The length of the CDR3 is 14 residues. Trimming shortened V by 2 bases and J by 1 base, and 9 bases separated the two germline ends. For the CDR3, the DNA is TGTGCCAGCAGCGTCCGGGGACTCCAAGAGACCCAGTACTTC. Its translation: CASSVRGLQETQYF. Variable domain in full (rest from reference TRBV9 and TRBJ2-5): DSGVTQTPKHLITATGQRVTLRCSPRSGDLSVYWYQQSLDQGLQFLIQYYNGEERAKGNILERFSAQQFPDLHSELNLSSLELGDSALYFCASSVRGLQETQYFGPGTRLLVL.

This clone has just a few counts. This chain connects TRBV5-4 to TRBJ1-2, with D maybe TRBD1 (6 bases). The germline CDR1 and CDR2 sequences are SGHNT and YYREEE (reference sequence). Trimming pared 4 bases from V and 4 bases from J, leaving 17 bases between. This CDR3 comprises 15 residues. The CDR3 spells CASSPDRWGSYGYTF. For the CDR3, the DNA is TGTGCCAGCAGCCCCGACAGGTGGGGGTCCTATGGCTACACCTTC. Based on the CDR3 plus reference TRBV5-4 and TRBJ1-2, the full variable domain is ETGVTQSPTHLIKTRGQQVTLRCSSQSGHNTVSWYQQALGQGPQFIFQYYREEENGRGNFPPRFSGLQFPNYSSELNVNALELDDSALYLCASSPDRWGSYGYTFGSGTRLTVV.

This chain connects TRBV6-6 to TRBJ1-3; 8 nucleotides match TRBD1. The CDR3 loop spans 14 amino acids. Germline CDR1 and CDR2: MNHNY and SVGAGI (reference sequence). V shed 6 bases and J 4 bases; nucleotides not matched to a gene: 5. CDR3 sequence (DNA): TGTGCCAGCAGCCTGGACAGGGTGGGAAACACCATATATTTT. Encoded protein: CASSLDRVGNTIYF.

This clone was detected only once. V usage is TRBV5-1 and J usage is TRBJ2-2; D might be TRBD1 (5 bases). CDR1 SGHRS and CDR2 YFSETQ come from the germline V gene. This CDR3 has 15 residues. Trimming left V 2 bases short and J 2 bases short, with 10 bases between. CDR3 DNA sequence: TGCGCCAGCAGCTTATCGACAGTTAACACCGGGGAGCTGTTTTTT. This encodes CASSLSTVNTGELFF.

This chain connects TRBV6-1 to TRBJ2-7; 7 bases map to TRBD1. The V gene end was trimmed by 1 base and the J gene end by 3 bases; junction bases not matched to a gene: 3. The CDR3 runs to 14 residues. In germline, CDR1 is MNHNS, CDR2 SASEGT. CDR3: CASSEDYRGYEQYF. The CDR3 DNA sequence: TGTGCCAGCAGTGAAGACTACAGGGGCTACGAGCAGTACTTC.